This TCR beta chain was found in a study of somatic mutations in cytotoxic T cells in rheumatoid arthritis. Study-wide context: Each patient's diagnosis was followed right away by a blood draw (roughly 33 ml EDTA), before any treatment. General study points: Age-matched healthy controls and rheumatoid arthritis patients had CD8+ T-cell clonality that did not differ significantly.

The ends were cut back, 3 bases at V and 13 bases at J, with 19 bases in the middle. This CDR3 is 14 amino acids long. CDR1 and CDR2 from the germline V gene are SGHAT and FQNNGV. Produced via immunoSEQ multiplex PCR; TCRdb's table is partial and in-frame only. This table has under 5,000 clones, around 87% appearing once. With respect to this clone: Its specificity is not known.

The sequencing input was CD8+ T cells sorted from blood. The chain links TRBV11-2 to TRBJ2-1, with D possibly matching TRBD2 (6 bases). This clonotype originated in a woman aged 45 to 65 with rheumatoid arthritis. CDR3 in DNA: TGTGCCAGCAGCTTTATCAAAGGCGGGGCGGACCAGTTCTTC. It translates to CASSFIKGGADQFF.